The present T cell receptor (beta chain) was sequenced within a study of T cell clones after liver transplantation. The ends lost 4 bases at V and 3 bases at J; junction bases unmatched: 10. This CDR3 has 16 residues. The germline V gene has CDR1 SGHNT and CDR2 YYREEE (reference sequence). Only in-frame clones appear in the TCRdb table, and some are missing; sequencing was by immunoSEQ multiplex PCR. The data contain roughly 40,000 clones, roughly 84% of them singletons. The sample here was CD4+ T cells from blood, taken 24 months after liver transplant. The clonotype was recovered from a human patient who received a liver transplant. Some T cells may be graft donor cells. The J gene is TRBJ2-1, the V gene TRBV5-4, with TRBD1 matching over 7 bases. In DNA, the CDR3 is TGTGCCAGCAGCCGGACAGGCAAACACTACTACAATGAGCAGTTCTTC. Amino acid sequence: CASSRTGKHYYNEQFF.